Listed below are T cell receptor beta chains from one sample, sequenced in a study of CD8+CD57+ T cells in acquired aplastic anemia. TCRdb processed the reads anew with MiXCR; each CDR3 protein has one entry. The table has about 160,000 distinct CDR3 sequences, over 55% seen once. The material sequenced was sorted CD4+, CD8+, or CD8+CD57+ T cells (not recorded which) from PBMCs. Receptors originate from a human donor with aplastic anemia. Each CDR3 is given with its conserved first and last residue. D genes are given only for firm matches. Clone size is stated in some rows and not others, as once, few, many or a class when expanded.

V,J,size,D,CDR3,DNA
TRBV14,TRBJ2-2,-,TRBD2,CASRGLAGELFF,TGTGCCAGCAGGGGACTAGCCGGGGAGCTGTTTTTT
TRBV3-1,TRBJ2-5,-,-,CASSQGRGQETQYF,TGTGCCAGCAGCCAAGGGAGGGGGCAAGAGACCCAGTACTTC
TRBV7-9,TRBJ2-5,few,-,CASSLVRGQETQYF,TGTGCCAGCAGCCTCGTTCGGGGGCAAGAGACCCAGTACTTC
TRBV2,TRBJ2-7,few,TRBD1,CASTEDRTIYEQYF,TGTGCCAGCACTGAGGACAGGACCATCTACGAGCAGTACTTC
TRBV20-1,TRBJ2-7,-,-,CSASGGTRVGEQYF,TGCAGTGCTAGTGGGGGGACAAGGGTGGGCGAGCAGTACTTC
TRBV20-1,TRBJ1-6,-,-,CSAKRQTGGNSPLHF,TGCAGTGCCAAGCGTCAAACTGGGGGGAATTCACCCCTCCACTTT
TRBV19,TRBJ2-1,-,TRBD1,CASSIRDRGGNEQFF,TGTGCCAGTAGTATCCGGGACAGGGGAGGCAATGAGCAGTTCTTC
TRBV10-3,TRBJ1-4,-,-,CAISEPPDGEGEKLFF,TGTGCCATCAGTGAACCTCCGGACGGGGAGGGTGAAAAACTGTTTTTT
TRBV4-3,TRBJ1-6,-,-,CASSPVEFSGNSPLHF,TGCGCCAGCAGCCCCGTTGAGTTTTCTGGGAATTCACCCCTCCACTTT
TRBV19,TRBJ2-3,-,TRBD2,CASSESGSYDTQYF,TGTGCCAGTAGTGAGAGCGGGAGTTACGATACGCAGTATTTT
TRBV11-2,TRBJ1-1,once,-,CASSLTPGDATEAFF,TGTGCCAGCAGCTTAACCCCAGGGGACGCCACTGAAGCTTTCTTT
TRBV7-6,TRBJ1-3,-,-,CASSLGEGAQRF,TGTGCCAGCAGCTTAGGTGAAGGAGCCCAAAGATTT
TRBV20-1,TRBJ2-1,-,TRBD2,CSARRGGGYNEQFF,TGCAGTGCTAGGAGGGGCGGGGGCTACAATGAGCAGTTCTTC
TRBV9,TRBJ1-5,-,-,CASSVEEFRPQHF,TGTGCCAGCAGCGTAGAGGAGTTCCGGCCCCAGCATTTT
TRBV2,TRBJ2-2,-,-,CASSEDKANTGELFF,TGTGCCAGCAGTGAAGACAAGGCGAACACCGGGGAGCTGTTTTTT
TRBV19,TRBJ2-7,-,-,CARGYEQYF,TGTGCCAGGGGATACGAGCAGTACTTC
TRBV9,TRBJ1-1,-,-,CASSALNTEAFF,TGTGCCAGCAGCGCCCTCAACACTGAAGCTTTCTTT
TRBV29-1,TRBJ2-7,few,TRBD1,CSVVGQGVTYEQYF,TGCAGCGTTGTGGGACAGGGGGTGACCTACGAGCAGTACTTC
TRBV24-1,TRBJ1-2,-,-,CATSDKSLVRPPGGYTF,TGTGCCACCAGTGATAAAAGCTTGGTCCGGCCGCCGGGGGGCTACACCTTC
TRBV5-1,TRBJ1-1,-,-,CASSLAFSTEAFF,TGCGCCAGCAGCTTGGCCTTTTCGACTGAAGCTTTCTTT
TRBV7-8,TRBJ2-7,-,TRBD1,CASSSRTGGRNEQYF,TGTGCCAGCAGCTCCAGGACAGGGGGCAGGAACGAGCAGTACTTC
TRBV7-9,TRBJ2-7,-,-,CASSYSTFSEQYF,TGTGCCAGCAGCTACTCAACTTTTAGCGAGCAGTACTTC
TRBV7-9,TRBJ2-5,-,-,CASSPRQFAETQYF,TGTGCCAGCAGCCCCAGACAGTTTGCAGAGACCCAGTACTTC
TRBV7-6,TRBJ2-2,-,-,CASSLVADTGELFF,TGTGCCAGCAGCTTAGTAGCGGACACCGGGGAGCTGTTTTTT
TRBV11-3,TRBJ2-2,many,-,CASSLEHLNTGELFF,TGTGCCAGCAGCTTAGAACATCTAAACACCGGGGAGCTGTTTTTT
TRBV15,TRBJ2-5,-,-,CATSSGTKEKTQYF,TGTGCCACCAGCAGCGGGACGAAAGAAAAGACCCAGTACTTC
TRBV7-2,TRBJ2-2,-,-,CASSLRGTGELFF,TGTGCCAGCAGCTTACGGGGGACCGGGGAGCTGTTTTTT
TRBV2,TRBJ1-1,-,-,CASKKAGPEWAFF,TGTGCCAGCAAAAAGGCAGGCCCCGAATGGGCTTTCTTT
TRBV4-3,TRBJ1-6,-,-,CVSSSRMGEDNSPLHF,TGCGTCAGCAGCTCAAGGATGGGCGAGGATAATTCACCCCTCCACTTT
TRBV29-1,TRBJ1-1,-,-,CSVERGREGTEAFF,TGCAGCGTTGAGCGCGGCAGGGAGGGCACTGAAGCTTTCTTT
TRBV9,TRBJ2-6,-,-,CASSPPAGANVLTF,TGTGCCAGCTCACCACCCGCTGGGGCCAACGTCCTGACTTTC
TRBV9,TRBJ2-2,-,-,CASSVVPDTGELFF,TGTGCCAGCAGCGTAGTTCCTGACACCGGGGAGCTGTTTTTT
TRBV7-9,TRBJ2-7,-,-,CASSFPLREQYF,TGTGCCAGCAGCTTCCCACTACGCGAGCAGTACTTC
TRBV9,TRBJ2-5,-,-,CASNRDGVETQYF,TGTGCCAGCAACCGGGACGGAGTAGAAACCCAGTACTTC
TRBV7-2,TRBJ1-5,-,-,CASSWTRLGQGNQPQHF,TGTGCCAGCAGCTGGACCCGACTGGGGCAGGGCAATCAGCCCCAGCATTTT
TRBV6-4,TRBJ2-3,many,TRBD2,CASSDTSGGADTQYF,TGTGCCAGCAGTGACACCAGCGGGGGCGCAGATACGCAGTATTTT
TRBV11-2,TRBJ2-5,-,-,CASSLGAGAPQYF,TGTGCCAGCAGCTTAGGGGCGGGGGCCCCCCAGTACTTC
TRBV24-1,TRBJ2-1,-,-,CATSDFRDSGLNEQFF,TGTGCCACCAGTGATTTTCGGGATTCAGGGCTAAATGAGCAGTTCTTC
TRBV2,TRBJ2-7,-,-,CASRGNRDTGSSYEQYF,TGTGCCAGCAGGGGGAACCGGGACACCGGGAGCTCCTACGAGCAGTACTTC
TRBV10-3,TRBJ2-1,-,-,CAISETSNEQFF,TGTGCCATCAGTGAAACTAGCAATGAGCAGTTCTTC
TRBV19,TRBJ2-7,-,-,CASSMSRGYEQYF,TGTGCCAGTAGTATGAGCCGGGGCTACGAGCAGTACTTC